This T cell receptor beta chain was observed in a study of response to subunit inactivated influenza vaccine. Study results and caveats: Each seasonal flu vaccination may recruit only limited new T cells, authors suggested.

Remarks on this clonotype: Its antigen is not identified.

TCRdb itself ran the RT-PCR reads through MiXCR, one entry per CDR3 protein. The table has around 760,000 distinct CDR3 sequences, approximately 14% seen once. The clonotype was recovered from a man aged 45 to 65 who received an inactivated influenza vaccine. This specimen consisted of PBMCs from blood, obtained approximately 15 days before vaccination.

The CDR3 sequence is CASLGGLYNEQFF. Here the CDR3 DNA reads TGTGCCAGCCTAGGAGGGCTGTACAATGAGCAGTTCTTC. The chain is built from TRBV28 and TRBJ2-1; D is possibly TRBD2 (6 bases). This CDR3 contains 13 residues. V shed 8 bases and J shed 4 bases, with 12 bases lying between them. From germline, CDR1 is MDHEN and CDR2 SYDVKM. Drawing the rest from reference TRBV28 and TRBJ2-1, the complete variable domain is DVKVTQSSRYLVKRTGEKVFLECVQDMDHENMFWYRQDPGLGLRLIYFSYDVKMKEKGDIPEGYSVSREKKERFSLILESASTNQTSMYLCASLGGLYNEQFFGPGTRLTVL.